This note documents a single TCR beta chain sequence. The CDR3 runs to 15 residues. From germline, CDR1 is SGHDT and CDR2 YYEEEE. Investigators made cDNA in eight separate reactions per sample. TCRdb reprocessed the 5' RACE reads and keeps a single row for each CDR3 protein, giving no DNA. This table lists about 160,000 distinct CDR3 sequences. The source of the sample is a study of monozygotic twins with inflammatory bowel disease. Researchers isolated total RNA from whole blood without sorting T cells. The chain employs TRBV5-6 and TRBJ2-7; TCRdb returns TRBD1, unconfirmable since there is no DNA. The TCR sequence derives from a human donor with ulcerative colitis or Crohn's disease, or a healthy co-twin of an affected twin (not recorded which). The sequenced material came from blood. The CDR3 spells CASRKVGRGIYEQYF.